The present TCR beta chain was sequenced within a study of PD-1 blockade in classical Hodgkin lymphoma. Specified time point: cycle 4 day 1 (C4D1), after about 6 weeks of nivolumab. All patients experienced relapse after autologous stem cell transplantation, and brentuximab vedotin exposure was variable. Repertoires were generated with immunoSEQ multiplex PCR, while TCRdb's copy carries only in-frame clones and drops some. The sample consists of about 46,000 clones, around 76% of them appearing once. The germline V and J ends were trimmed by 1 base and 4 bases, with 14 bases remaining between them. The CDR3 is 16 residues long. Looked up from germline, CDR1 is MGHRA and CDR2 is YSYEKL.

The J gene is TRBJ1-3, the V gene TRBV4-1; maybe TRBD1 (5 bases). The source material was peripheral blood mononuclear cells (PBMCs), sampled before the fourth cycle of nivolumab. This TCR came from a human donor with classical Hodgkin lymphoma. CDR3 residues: CASSQVGGEGGNTIYF. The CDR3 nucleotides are TGCGCCAGCAGCCAAGTGGGAGGGGAGGGAGGAAACACCATATATTTT.